Following are 19 T cell receptor beta chains from one sample sequenced in a study of spatial heterogeneity in lung cancer. Via MiXCR, TCRdb re-called the 5' RACE reads, giving one row per CDR3 protein. The top ten hold roughly 25% of the sample, which has some 40,000 distinct CDR3 sequences, roughly 5% seen once. Time point specified: sample taken at primary tumor resection. Unsorted samples of tumor, nontumor lung or frozen PBMC had their whole RNA sequenced. The sample in question was PBMCs, obtained at surgery. The receptors were gathered from a female donor with early-stage non-small cell lung cancer.

This clonotype was detected ten times or more. The chain uses TRBV28 and TRBJ2-1; D may be TRBD1 (5 bases). The CDR3 is made up of 16 amino acids. Germline V lookup: CDR1 MDHEN, CDR2 SYDVKM. The germline V and J ends were trimmed by 5 bases and 1 base, with 15 bases remaining between them. The CDR3 DNA is TGTGCCAGCAGTACCTCAGGGCGTGGGTCCTACAATGAGCAGTTCTTC. It yields the protein CASSTSGRGSYNEQFF.

This clonotype was detected ten times or more. The chain is built from TRBV6-2 or TRBV6-3 and TRBJ1-1; a weak D match, TRBD1 (6 bases). Trimming left V 4 bases short and J 4 bases short, with 13 bases between. Germline V gene data show CDR1 as MNHEY and CDR2 as SVGEGT. This CDR3 comprises 14 residues. The CDR3, as DNA: TGTGCCAGCAGTTCCTACCGGACAGCCACTGAAGCTTTCTTT. The encoded protein is CASSSYRTATEAFF.

This clonotype was counted many times. This chain joins TRBV20-1 and TRBJ1-2; no definite D call. Trimming stripped 3 bases from V and 2 bases from J, with 7 bases between. The CDR3 runs to 12 residues. Germline lookup yields CDR1 DFQATT and CDR2 SNEGSKA (reference sequence). CDR3 in amino acids: CSASPPNYGYTF. The CDR3 coding sequence is TGCAGTGCTAGTCCACCGAACTATGGCTACACCTTC.

This CDR3 is CASSPASSPQETQYF. CDR3 nucleotides: TGTGCCAGCAGCCCAGCCTCTTCCCCCCAAGAGACCCAGTACTTC. The chain joins TRBV2 to TRBJ2-5; D is unclear. The V end was cut by 6 bases, the J end by 1 base, with 15 bases between. The CDR3 spans 15 residues. Germline assignment: CDR1 SNHLY and CDR2 FYNNEI.

The chain uses TRBV3-1 and TRBJ2-1; D is unresolved. The V end was cut by 2 bases, the J end by 6 bases, with 8 bases between. In germline, CDR1 is LGHDT, CDR2 YNNKEL (reference sequence). The CDR3 has 13 amino acids. CDR3 in DNA: TGTGCCAGCAGCCAACCAGGTGTCAATGAGCAGTTCTTC. Translated, it gives CASSQPGVNEQFF.

This clonotype was seen many times. The rearrangement links TRBV11-1 to TRBJ2-3, with D perhaps assigned TRBD1 or TRBD2 (6 bases each). Germline assignment: CDR1 SGHAT and CDR2 FQDESV (reference sequence). V lost 0 bases and J 2 bases, leaving 21 bases between the germline ends. CDR3 size: 19 residues. The CDR3 reads CASSLALGSEGGTTDTQYF. As DNA, the CDR3 is TGTGCCAGCAGCTTAGCGCTTGGATCGGAGGGGGGTACCACAGATACGCAGTATTTT.

This clonotype appeared a few times. V is TRBV3-1 and J is TRBJ2-3; D possibly uses TRBD1 or TRBD2 (6 bases each). Germline CDR1 is LGHDT and CDR2 is YNNKEL (reference sequence). Deletions cut 0 bases from V and 3 bases from J, with 16 bases between. The CDR3 sequence is 17 residues long. CDR3 DNA sequence: TGTGCCAGCAGCCAAGATCTCTTAGGGGGGTCAACAGATACGCAGTATTTT. Residues: CASSQDLLGGSTDTQYF.

This clonotype was counted many times. The chain carries TRBV4-2 and TRBJ2-7; the match to TRBD2 covers 7 bases. V dropped 1 base and J dropped 5; count of bases not matched to a gene: 8. This CDR3 is 15 amino acids long. Germline V gene lookup returns CDR1 LGHNA and CDR2 YNFKEQ. The DNA of the CDR3 is TGTGCCAGCAGCCAAGTAATGGGACTAAGCGACGAGCAGTACTTC. Its translation: CASSQVMGLSDEQYF.

The sample holds many counts of this clonotype. V usage is TRBV20-1 and J usage is TRBJ1-1; no reliable D call. Trimming took 0 bases from V and 3 from J, leaving 14 bases between them. Germline V gene data show CDR1 as DFQATT and CDR2 as SNEGSKA (reference sequence). This CDR3 is built from 15 residues. The CDR3 sequence: CSARDRVGGDTEAFF. The CDR3 DNA reads as TGCAGTGCTAGAGATCGGGTGGGTGGAGACACTGAAGCTTTCTTT.

At least ten counts were recorded for this clonotype. In DNA, the CDR3 is TGTGCCAGCAGCCACCGGGACAGGGTAGACCAGCCCCAGCATTTT. Its protein product is CASSHRDRVDQPQHF. The chain carries TRBV5-6 and TRBJ1-5; 9 bases align to TRBD1. Germline CDR1 is SGHDT and CDR2 is YYEEEE. There are 15 residues in the CDR3. Unmatched junction bases numbered 9, after V lost 4 bases and J lost 7 bases.

This clonotype showed up many times. V and J are TRBV12-3 or TRBV12-4 and TRBJ1-1; 7 bases match TRBD1. The V segment lost 5 bases and the J segment 0 bases; nucleotides outside the gene matches: 3. The CDR3 length is 14 residues. CDR3 sequence reads: CASSPDRVNTEAFF. CDR3 in DNA: TGTGCCAGCAGTCCAGACAGGGTGAACACTGAAGCTTTCTTT.

This clonotype was picked up many times. The genes are TRBV2 and TRBJ1-2, with D perhaps matching TRBD1 (6 bases). CDR3 size: 13 residues. CDR1 and CDR2 from the germline V gene are SNHLY and FYNNEI. The V end lost 5 bases, the J end lost 6 bases, and 13 bases lay between the germline ends. This CDR3 reads CASSIWGRDGYTF. The CDR3 DNA reads TGTGCCAGCAGTATCTGGGGGCGGGATGGCTACACCTTC.

This clonotype turned up a few times. The V and J genes are TRBV7-9 and TRBJ2-3; the match to TRBD1 covers 12 bases. The CDR3 consists of 19 residues. The junction had 18 bases not matched to a gene; V was cut back by 5 bases and J by 6 bases. Per germline, CDR1 SEHNR and CDR2 FQNEAQ (reference sequence). The CDR3 loop reads CASSPKPRDRGPGRDTQYF. The CDR3 DNA reads TGTGCCAGCAGCCCAAAACCCCGGGACAGGGGGCCCGGCAGGGATACGCAGTATTTT. Filled out from reference TRBV7-9 and TRBJ2-3, the complete variable domain reads DTGVSQNPRHKITKRGQNVTFRCDPISEHNRLYWYRQTLGQGPEFLTYFQNEAQLEKSRLLSDRFSAERPKGSFSTLEIQRTEQGDSAMYLCASSPKPRDRGPGRDTQYFGPGTRLTVL.

This chain connects TRBV3-1 to TRBJ2-2; 8 positions agree with TRBD2. CDR1 is LGHDT, CDR2 YNNKEL, per germline (reference sequence). This CDR3 has 16 residues. J was trimmed by 4 bases and V by 1 base; bases with no gene match: 5. In DNA, the CDR3 is TGTGCCAGCAGCCAAGCCCCTAGCGGGTCCACCGGGGAGCTGTTTTTT. Protein sequence: CASSQAPSGSTGELFF.

A few counts support this clonotype. The gene calls are TRBV5-4 and TRBJ2-1; D is unresolved. The CDR3 runs to 13 residues. Germline CDR1 is SGHNT and CDR2 is YYREEE (reference sequence). Trimming removed 0 bases at V and 7 bases at J, with 8 bases between. In DNA, the CDR3 is TGTGCCAGCAGCTTGGGTGCCCGAAATGAGCAGTTCTTC. This sequence encodes CASSLGARNEQFF.

The chain links TRBV9 to TRBJ2-7; 10 nucleotides align to TRBD1. Germline CDR1 SGDLS, CDR2 YYNGEE. This CDR3 comprises 14 residues. The ends lost 4 bases at V and 5 bases at J; junction bases unmatched: 6. The CDR3 DNA follows: TGTGCCAGCAGCCTCCGGACAGGGGGGGACGAGCAGTACTTC. Its translation: CASSLRTGGDEQYF.

This clonotype has ten or more counts. CDR3 bases: TGTGCCAGCAGCTTAGATAGCGTTGGGAACATTCAGTACTTC. Translating gives CASSLDSVGNIQYF. The J gene is TRBJ2-4, the V gene TRBV7-2; D may be TRBD2 (5 bases). The CDR3 covers 14 residues. Germline assignment: CDR1 SGHTA and CDR2 FQGNSA. Trimming took 1 base from V and 7 from J, leaving 11 bases between them.

In this sample, this clonotype turned up a few times. J is TRBJ1-2 and V is TRBV28; 8 positions agree with TRBD1. Germline CDR1 and CDR2: MDHEN and SYDVKM. The CDR3 consists of 15 residues. Trimming cost V 0 bases and J 7 bases; bases outside gene matches: 7. The CDR3 nucleotides read TGTGCCAGCAGTTTATGGGAACAGGGGGTCGGTGGCTACACCTTC. Its protein product is CASSLWEQGVGGYTF.

In its sample, this clonotype was seen many times. V and J are TRBV20-1 and TRBJ2-1; TRBD2 matches at 7 bases. The CDR3 sequence is 14 residues long. J gave up 8 bases and V 6 bases, and 13 bases lay outside the gene matches. Germline V gene data show CDR1 as DFQATT and CDR2 as SNEGSKA (reference sequence). The CDR3 nucleotides read TGCAGTGCCCCGACTAGCTTCCCTCGCGATGAGCAGTTCTTC. This gives the protein CSAPTSFPRDEQFF.